The clone carrying this TCR beta chain came up many times. Unique molecular identifiers were incorporated during preparation of the TCRbeta library. Via MiXCR, TCRdb re-called the PCR reads, giving one row per CDR3 protein. The sample includes 600,000 to 700,000 distinct CDR3 sequences, about 15% seen only once; the top ten take under 1.2%. This sample is part of a study of T-cell reconstitution after alpha-beta-depleted transplantation in children. This CDR3 contains 16 residues. Germline CDR1 LNHNV, CDR2 YYDKDF (reference sequence). V dropped 0 bases and J dropped 8 bases, with 16 bases sitting between them.

This rearrangement joins TRBV15 to TRBJ1-4; possible D gene TRBD1, 6 bases. This receptor was identified in a human donor who donated a stem cell graft to a child with acute myeloid leukemia. This specimen was PBMCs from the stem cell graft donor, taken from the stem cell graft. CDR3 nucleotide sequence: TGTGCCACCAGCAGAGATCAGGAGGGGGTGGAAGAAAAACTGTTTTTT. The encoded protein is CATSRDQEGVEEKLFF.